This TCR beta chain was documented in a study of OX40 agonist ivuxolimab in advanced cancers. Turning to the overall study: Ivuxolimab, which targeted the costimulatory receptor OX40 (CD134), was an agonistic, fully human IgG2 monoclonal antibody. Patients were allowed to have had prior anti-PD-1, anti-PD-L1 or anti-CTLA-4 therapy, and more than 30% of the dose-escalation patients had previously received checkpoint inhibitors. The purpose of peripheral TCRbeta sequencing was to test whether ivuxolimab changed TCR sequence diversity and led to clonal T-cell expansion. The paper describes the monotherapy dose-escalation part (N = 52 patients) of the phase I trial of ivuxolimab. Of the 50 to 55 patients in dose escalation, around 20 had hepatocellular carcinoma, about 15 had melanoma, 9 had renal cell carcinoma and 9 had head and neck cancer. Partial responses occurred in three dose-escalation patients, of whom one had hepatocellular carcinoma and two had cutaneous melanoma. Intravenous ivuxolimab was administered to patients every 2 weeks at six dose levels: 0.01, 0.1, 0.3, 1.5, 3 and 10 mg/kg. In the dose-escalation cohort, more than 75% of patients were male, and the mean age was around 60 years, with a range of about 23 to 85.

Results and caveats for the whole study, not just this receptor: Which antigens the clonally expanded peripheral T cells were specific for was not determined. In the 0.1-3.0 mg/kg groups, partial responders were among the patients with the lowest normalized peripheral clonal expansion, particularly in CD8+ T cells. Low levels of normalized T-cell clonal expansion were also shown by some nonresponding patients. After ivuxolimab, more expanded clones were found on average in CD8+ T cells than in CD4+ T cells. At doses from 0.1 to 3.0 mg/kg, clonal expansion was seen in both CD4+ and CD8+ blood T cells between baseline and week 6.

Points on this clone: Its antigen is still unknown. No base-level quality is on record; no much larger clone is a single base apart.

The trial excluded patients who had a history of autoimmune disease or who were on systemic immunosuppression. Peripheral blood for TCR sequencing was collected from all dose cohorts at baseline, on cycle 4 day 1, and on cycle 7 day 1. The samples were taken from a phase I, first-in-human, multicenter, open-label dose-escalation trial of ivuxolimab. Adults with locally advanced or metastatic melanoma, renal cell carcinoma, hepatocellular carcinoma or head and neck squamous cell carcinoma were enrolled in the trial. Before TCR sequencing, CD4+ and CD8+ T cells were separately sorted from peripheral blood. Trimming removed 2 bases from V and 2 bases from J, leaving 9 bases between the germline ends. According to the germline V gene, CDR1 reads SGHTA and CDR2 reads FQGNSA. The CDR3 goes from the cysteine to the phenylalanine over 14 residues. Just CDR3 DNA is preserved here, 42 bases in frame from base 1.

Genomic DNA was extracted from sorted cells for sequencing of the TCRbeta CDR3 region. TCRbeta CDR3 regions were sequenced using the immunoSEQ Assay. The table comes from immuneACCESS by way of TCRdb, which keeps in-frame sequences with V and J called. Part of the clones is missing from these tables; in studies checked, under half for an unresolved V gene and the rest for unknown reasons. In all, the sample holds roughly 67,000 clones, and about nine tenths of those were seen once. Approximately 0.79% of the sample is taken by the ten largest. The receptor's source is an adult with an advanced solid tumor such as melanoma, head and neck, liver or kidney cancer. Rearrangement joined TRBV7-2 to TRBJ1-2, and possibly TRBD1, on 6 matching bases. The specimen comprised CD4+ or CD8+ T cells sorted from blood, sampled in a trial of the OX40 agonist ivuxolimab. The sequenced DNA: TGTGCCAGCAGCTTATCTGGACAGAACTATGGCTACACCTTC. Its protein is CASSLSGQNYGYTF.